This is a list of T cell receptor beta chains from one sample in a study of cytomegalovirus exposure and HLA in healthy donors. Produced via immunoSEQ multiplex PCR; TCRdb's table is partial and in-frame only. This table holds about 130,000 clones, almost 85% found once. The material sequenced was PBMCs. The receptors come from a man under 40 in good health and CMV-seropositive. The conserved cysteine and the conserved F or W are not part of the CDR3 here. The D gene is left open where the match is weak.

d_call j_call v_call cdr3_aa
TRBD1 TRBJ1-2 TRBV23-1 ASSPLDRGIHGYT
- TRBJ1-1 TRBV4-1 ASSQGRNTEAF
- TRBJ2-7 TRBV7-2 ASSAQAWVYEQY
- TRBJ2-5 TRBV5-1 ASSLEAGRRETQY
- TRBJ1-4 TRBV2 ASSRGSGEKLF
TRBD1 TRBJ2-7 TRBV27 ASRDRQGIYEQY
TRBD2 TRBJ2-1 TRBV19 ASKRASGKGADEQF
TRBD1 TRBJ1-3 TRBV19 ASTPAGGTGNTIY
- TRBJ1-2 TRBV29-1 SVDRGGYGYT
TRBD2 TRBJ2-2 TRBV4-2 ASSQEWAPSGRKTGELF
- TRBJ2-1 TRBV7-2 ASSPVAAGYEQF
- TRBJ2-5 TRBV6-6 ASSYLEGRGTQY
TRBD1 TRBJ1-6 TRBV5-6 ASSDSGQGNSPLH
- TRBJ1-3 TRBV15 ATSSHGLSSGNTIY
TRBD2 TRBJ2-1 TRBV13 ASTGTSGRNEQF
TRBD2 TRBJ2-2 TRBV5-4 ASSLGGGGRTGELF
- TRBJ1-2 TRBV19 ASRIDLGRGYGYT
TRBD1 TRBJ1-5 TRBV10-3 ATQGDQVFSGVNQPQH
- TRBJ1-1 TRBV4-2 ASSPGVDVGNTEAF
- TRBJ1-6 TRBV28 ASSLGRGGAYNSPLH
TRBD1 TRBJ1-2 TRBV10-3 AISESGASGGGYT
TRBD1 TRBJ1-5 TRBV5-8 ASSPGQPNQPQH
- TRBJ2-2 TRBV4-3 ASSQGQAPNTGELF
TRBD1 TRBJ2-7 TRBV7-2 ASSLAKGAGWYEQY
- TRBJ2-7 TRBV4-1 ASSQMDSYSSYEQY
- TRBJ1-1 TRBV7-3 ASSPRGTNTEAF
- TRBJ2-5 TRBV9 ASSVGVRETQY
- TRBJ1-2 TRBV29-1 SVEEKGFTGYT
TRBD1 TRBJ2-1 TRBV6-1 ASSGTGYSSYNEQF
TRBD2 TRBJ2-1 TRBV7-9 ASSLAGVDNEQF
TRBD1 TRBJ2-3 TRBV10-1 ASSEGTGHTDTQY
- TRBJ1-2 TRBV7-2 ASSGDRTNYGYT
TRBD2 TRBJ2-7 TRBV2 ASSEGGGGARGDEQY
TRBD1 TRBJ1-5 TRBV12-5 ASGKDRADQPQH
TRBD2 TRBJ2-3 TRBV6-4 ASSVVAGGQDTQY
- TRBJ1-2 TRBV5-1 ASNLDSYGYT
TRBD2 TRBJ2-5 TRBV4-3 ASSQDWGAMTSGTQETQY
- TRBJ2-5 TRBV5-1 ASSLSVQETQY
TRBD1 TRBJ2-7 TRBV6-5 ASSYWGQGASYEQY
- TRBJ1-5 TRBV4-2 ASSQEGGGLIQPQH
TRBD1 TRBJ1-1 TRBV30 ACNQGAGTEAF